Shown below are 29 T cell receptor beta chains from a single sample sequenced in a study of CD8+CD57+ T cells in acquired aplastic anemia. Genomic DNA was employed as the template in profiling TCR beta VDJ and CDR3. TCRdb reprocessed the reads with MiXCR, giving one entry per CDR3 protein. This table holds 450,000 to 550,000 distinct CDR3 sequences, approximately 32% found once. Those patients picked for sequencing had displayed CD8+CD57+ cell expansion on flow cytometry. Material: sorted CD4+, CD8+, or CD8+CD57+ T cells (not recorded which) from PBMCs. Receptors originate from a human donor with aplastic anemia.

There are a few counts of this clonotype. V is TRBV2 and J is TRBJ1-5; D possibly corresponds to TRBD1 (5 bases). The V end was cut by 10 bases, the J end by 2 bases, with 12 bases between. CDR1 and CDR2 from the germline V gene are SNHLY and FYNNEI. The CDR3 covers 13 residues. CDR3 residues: CATSRDGNQPQHF. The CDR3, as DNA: TGTGCCACTTCCCGGGACGGCAATCAGCCCCAGCATTTT.

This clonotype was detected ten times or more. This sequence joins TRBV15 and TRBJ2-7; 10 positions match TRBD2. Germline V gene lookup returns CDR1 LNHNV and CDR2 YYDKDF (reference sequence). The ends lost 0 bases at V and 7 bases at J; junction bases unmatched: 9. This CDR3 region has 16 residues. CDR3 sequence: CATSRDLAGVTGEQYF. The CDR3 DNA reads TGTGCCACCAGCAGAGATCTAGCGGGAGTTACGGGTGAGCAGTACTTC.

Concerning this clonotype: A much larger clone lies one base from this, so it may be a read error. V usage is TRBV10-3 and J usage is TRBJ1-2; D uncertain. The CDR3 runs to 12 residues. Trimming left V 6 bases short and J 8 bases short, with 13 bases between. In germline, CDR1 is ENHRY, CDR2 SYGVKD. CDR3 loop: CAISPGLAGYTF. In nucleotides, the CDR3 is TGTGCCATCAGCCCCGGACTGGCGGGCTACACCTTC.

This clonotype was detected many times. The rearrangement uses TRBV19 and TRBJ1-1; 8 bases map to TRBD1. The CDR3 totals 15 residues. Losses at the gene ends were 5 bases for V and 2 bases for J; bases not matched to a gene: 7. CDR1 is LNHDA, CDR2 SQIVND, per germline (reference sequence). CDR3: CASSPRTGSNTEAFF. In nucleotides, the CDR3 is TGTGCCAGTAGTCCTAGGACAGGGAGTAACACTGAAGCTTTCTTT.

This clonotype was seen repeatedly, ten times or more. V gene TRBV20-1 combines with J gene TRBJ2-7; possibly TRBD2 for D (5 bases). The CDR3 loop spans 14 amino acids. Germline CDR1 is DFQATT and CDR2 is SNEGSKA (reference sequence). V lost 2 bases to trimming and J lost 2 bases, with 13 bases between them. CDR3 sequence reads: CSARSTTYPYEQYF. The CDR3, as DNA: TGCAGTGCTAGATCGACTACCTACCCCTACGAGCAGTACTTC.

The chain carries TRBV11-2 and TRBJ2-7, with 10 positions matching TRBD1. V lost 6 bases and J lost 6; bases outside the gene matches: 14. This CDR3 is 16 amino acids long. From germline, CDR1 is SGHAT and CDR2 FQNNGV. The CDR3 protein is CASSPRAGTGVIEQYF. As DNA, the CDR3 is TGTGCCAGCAGTCCTCGCGCTGGGACAGGGGTCATCGAGCAGTACTTC.

CDR3 loop: CASHRGGTGGNQPQHF. As DNA, the CDR3 is TGTGCCAGCCACCGTGGGGGGACGGGGGGAAATCAGCCCCAGCATTTT. This chain joins TRBV19 and TRBJ1-5, with D tentatively TRBD1 (5 bases). The germline V gene encodes CDR1 LNHDA and CDR2 SQIVND (reference sequence). The CDR3 is 16 residues long. Deletions cut 9 bases from V and 4 bases from J, with 22 bases between.

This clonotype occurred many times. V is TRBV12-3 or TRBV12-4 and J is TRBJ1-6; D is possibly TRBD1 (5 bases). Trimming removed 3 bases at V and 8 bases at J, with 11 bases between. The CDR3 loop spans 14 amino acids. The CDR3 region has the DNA TGTGCCAGCAGTTTGGGGGAGAGTTATTCACCCCTCCACTTT. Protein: CASSLGESYSPLHF.

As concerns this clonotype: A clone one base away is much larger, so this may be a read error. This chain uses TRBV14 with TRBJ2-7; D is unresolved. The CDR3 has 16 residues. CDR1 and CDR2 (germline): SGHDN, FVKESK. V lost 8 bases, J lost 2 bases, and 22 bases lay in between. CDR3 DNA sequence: TGTGCCAGCCGCAAAAGTGCCAGGATCCTTCCCTACGAGCAGTACTTC. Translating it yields CASRKSARILPYEQYF. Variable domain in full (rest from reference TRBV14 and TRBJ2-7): EAGVTQFPSHSVIEKGQTVTLRCDPISGHDNLYWYRRVMGKEIKFLLHFVKESKQDESGMPNNRFLAERTGGTYSTLKVQPAELEDSGVYFCASRKSARILPYEQYFGPGTRLTVT.

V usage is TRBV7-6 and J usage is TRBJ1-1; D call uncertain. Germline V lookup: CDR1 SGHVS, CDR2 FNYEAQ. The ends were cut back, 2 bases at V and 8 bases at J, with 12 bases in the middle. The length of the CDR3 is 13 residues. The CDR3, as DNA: TGTGCCAGCAGCTTAAGTCGTCAGTTCGAAGCTTTCTTT. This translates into CASSLSRQFEAFF. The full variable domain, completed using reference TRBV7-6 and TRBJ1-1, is GAGVSQSPRYKVTKRGQDVALRCDPISGHVSLYWYRQALGQGPEFLTYFNYEAQQDKSGLPNDRFSAERPEGSISTLTIQRTEQRDSAMYRCASSLSRQFEAFFGQGTRLTVV.

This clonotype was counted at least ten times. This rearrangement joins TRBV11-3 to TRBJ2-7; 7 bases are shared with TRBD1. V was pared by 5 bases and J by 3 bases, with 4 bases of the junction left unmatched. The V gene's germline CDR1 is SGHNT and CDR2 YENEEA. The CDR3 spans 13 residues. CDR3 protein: CASSDRDDYEQYF. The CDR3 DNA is TGTGCCAGCAGCGACAGGGACGACTACGAGCAGTACTTC.

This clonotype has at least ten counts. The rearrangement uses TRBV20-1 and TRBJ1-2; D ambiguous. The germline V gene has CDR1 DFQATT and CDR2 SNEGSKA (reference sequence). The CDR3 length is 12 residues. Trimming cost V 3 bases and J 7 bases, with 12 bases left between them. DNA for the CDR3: TGCAGTGCTAGCCGGTCGACGGTTGGCTACACCTTC. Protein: CSASRSTVGYTF.

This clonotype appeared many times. DNA of the CDR3: TGTGCCAGCAGCTTGGTAGGGAGGAGTCAGCCCCAGCATTTT. Its protein product is CASSLVGRSQPQHF. This chain links TRBV5-5 with TRBJ1-5; no definite D call. Per germline, CDR1 SGHKS and CDR2 YYEKEE (reference sequence). Trimming stripped 0 bases from V and 6 bases from J, with 10 bases between. This CDR3 contains 14 residues. Full variable domain (remainder filled in from reference TRBV5-5 and TRBJ1-5): DAGVTQSPTHLIKTRGQQVTLRCSPISGHKSVSWYQQVLGQGPQFIFQYYEKEERGRGNFPDRFSARQFPNYSSELNVNALLLGDSALYLCASSLVGRSQPQHFGDGTRLSIL.

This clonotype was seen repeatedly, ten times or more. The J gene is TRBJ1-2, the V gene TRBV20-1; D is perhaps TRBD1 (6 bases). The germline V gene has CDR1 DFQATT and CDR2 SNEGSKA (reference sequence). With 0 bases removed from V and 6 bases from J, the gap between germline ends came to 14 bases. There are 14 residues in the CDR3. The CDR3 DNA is TGCAGTGCTAGAGATCCGGGCAGGGGCCATGGCTACACCTTC. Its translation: CSARDPGRGHGYTF.

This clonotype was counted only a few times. CDR3 sequence (DNA): TGTGCCTGGAGGATAGGACAGGGGGGCGGGAATGAGCAGTTCTTC. It specifies CAWRIGQGGGNEQFF. The rearrangement uses TRBV30 and TRBJ2-1, with 10 nucleotides matching TRBD1. Germline V gives CDR1 GTSNPN, CDR2 SVGIG (reference sequence). CDR3 length equals 15 residues. V was pared by 3 bases and J by 7 bases, with 9 bases of the junction left unmatched.

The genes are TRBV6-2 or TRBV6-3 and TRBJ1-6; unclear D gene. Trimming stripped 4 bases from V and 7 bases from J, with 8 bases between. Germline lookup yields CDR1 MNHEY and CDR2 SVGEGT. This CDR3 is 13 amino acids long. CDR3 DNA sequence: TGTGCCAGCAGTTTCGGTCCCAATTCACCCCTCCACTTT. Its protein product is CASSFGPNSPLHF.

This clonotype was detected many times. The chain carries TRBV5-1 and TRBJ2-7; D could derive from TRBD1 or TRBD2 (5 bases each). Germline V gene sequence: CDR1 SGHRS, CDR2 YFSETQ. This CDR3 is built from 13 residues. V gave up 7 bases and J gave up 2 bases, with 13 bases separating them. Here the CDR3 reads CASRGVGTYEQYF. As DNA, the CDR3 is TGCGCCAGCCGAGGGGTTGGGACCTACGAGCAGTACTTC.

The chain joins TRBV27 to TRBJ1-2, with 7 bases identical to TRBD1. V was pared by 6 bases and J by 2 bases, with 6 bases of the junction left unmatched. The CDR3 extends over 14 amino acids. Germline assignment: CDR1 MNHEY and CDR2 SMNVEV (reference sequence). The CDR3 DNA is TGTGCCAGCAGAAGATTGACAGGGAACTATGGCTACACCTTC. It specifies CASRRLTGNYGYTF.

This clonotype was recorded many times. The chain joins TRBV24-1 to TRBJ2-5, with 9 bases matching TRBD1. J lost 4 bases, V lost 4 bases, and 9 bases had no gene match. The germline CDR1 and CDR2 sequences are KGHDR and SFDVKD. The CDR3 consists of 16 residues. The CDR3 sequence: CATSDRTGTGTETQYF. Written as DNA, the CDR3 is TGTGCCACCAGTGACCGGACCGGGACAGGGACAGAGACCCAGTACTTC.

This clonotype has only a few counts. Here the CDR3 reads CASSVARDYEQYF. Written as DNA, the CDR3 is TGCGCCAGCAGCGTTGCAAGGGACTACGAGCAGTACTTC. V usage is TRBV5-1 and J usage is TRBJ2-7; the D is unclear. V was cut by 4 bases and J by 3 bases, with 11 bases left in between. The germline gives CDR1 SGHRS, CDR2 YFSETQ. The CDR3 has 13 residues.

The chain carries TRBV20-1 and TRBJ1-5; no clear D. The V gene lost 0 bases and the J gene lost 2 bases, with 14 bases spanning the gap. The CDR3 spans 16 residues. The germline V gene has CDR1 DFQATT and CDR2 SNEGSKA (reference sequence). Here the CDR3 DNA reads TGCAGTGCTAGAGATCCCGGGTTAGTAGGCAATCAGCCCCAGCATTTT. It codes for CSARDPGLVGNQPQHF.

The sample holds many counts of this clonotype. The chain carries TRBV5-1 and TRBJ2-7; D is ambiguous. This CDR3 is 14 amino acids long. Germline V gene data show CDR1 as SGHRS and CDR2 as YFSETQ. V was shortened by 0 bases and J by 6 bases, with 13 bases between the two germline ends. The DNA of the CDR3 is TGCGCCAGCAGCTTGGAGGCTAAGTCGCGCGAGCAGTACTTC. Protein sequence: CASSLEAKSREQYF.

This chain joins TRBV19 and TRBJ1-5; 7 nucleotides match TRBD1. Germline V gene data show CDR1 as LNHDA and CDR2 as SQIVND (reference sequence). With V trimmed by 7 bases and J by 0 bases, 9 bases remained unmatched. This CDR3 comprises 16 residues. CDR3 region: CASTQTGWFSNQPQHF. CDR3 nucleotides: TGTGCCAGTACTCAGACAGGGTGGTTTAGCAATCAGCCCCAGCATTTT. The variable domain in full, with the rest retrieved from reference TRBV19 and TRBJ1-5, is DGGITQSPKYLFRKEGQNVTLSCEQNLNHDAMYWYRQDPGQGLRLIYYSQIVNDFQKGDIAEGYSVSREKKESFPLTVTSAQKNPTAFYLCASTQTGWFSNQPQHFGDGTRLSIL.

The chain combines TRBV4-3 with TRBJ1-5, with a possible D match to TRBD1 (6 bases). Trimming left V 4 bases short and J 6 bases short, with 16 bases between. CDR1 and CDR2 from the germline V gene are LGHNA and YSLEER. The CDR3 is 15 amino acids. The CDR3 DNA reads TGCGCCAGCAGCCCGTTACGGGGGCGCTTTCAGCCCCAGCATTTT. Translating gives CASSPLRGRFQPQHF.

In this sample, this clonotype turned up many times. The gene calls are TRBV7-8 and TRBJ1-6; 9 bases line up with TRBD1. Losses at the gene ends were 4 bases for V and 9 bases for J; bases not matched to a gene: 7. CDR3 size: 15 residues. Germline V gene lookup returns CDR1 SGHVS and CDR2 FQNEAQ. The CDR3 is CASSSETGGGSPLHF. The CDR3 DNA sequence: TGTGCCAGCAGCTCCGAGACAGGGGGAGGTTCACCCCTCCACTTT.

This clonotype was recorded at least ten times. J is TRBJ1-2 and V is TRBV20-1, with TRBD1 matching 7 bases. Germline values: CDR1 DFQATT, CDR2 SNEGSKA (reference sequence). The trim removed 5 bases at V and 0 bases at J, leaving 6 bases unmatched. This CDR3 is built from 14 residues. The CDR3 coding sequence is TGCAGTGCTGAAACAGGGGCCACTAACTATGGCTACACCTTC. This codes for CSAETGATNYGYTF.

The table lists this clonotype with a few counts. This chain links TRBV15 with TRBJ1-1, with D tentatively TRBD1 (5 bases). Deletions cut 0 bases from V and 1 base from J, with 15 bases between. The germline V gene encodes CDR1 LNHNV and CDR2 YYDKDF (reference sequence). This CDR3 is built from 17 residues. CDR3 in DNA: TGTGCCACCAGCAGAGATTTTCATCGGGGGTCGAACACTGAAGCTTTCTTT. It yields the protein CATSRDFHRGSNTEAFF.

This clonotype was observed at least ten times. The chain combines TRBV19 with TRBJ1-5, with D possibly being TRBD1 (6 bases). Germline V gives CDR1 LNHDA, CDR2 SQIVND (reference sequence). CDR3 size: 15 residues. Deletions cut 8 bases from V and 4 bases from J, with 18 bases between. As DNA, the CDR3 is TGTGCCAGTGGATGGTCGGGAAGGGGGAATCAGCCCCAGCATTTT. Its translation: CASGWSGRGNQPQHF.

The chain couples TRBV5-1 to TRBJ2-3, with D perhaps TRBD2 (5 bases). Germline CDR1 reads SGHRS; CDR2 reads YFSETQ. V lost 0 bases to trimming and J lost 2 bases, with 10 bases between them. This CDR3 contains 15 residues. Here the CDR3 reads CASSLGGLHTDTQYF. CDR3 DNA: TGCGCCAGCAGCTTGGGCGGGCTTCACACAGATACGCAGTATTTT.